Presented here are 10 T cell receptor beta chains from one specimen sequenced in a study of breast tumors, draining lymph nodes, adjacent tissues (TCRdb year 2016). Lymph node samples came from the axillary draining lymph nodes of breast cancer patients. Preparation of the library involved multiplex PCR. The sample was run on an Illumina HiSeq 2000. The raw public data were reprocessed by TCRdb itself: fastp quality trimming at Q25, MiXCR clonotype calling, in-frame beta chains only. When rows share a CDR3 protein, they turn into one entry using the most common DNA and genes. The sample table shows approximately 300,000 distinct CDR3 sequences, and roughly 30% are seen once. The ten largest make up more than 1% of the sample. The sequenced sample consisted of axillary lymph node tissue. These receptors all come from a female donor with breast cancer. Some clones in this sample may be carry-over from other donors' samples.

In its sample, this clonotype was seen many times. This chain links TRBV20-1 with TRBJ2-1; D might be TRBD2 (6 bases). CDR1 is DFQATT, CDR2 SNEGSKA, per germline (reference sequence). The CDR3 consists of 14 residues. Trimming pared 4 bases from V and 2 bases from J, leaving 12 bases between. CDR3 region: CSAIPGLAYNEQFF. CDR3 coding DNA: TGCAGTGCTATCCCGGGACTTGCCTACAATGAGCAGTTCTTC.

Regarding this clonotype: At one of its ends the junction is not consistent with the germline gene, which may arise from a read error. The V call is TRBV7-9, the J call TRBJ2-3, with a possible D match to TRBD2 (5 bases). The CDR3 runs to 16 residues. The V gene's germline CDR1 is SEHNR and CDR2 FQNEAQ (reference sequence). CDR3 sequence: CAGSSLVGANTDTQYF. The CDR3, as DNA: TGTGCCGGCAGCTCGTTAGTGGGAGCTAATACAGATACGCAGTATTTT.

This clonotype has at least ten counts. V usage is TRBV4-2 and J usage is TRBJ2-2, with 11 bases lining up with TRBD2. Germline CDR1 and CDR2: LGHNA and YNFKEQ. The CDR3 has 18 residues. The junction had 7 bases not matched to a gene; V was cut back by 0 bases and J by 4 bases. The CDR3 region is CASSQDPLAGGSTGELFF. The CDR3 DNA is TGTGCCAGCAGCCAAGATCCTCTAGCGGGAGGATCCACCGGGGAGCTGTTTTTT.

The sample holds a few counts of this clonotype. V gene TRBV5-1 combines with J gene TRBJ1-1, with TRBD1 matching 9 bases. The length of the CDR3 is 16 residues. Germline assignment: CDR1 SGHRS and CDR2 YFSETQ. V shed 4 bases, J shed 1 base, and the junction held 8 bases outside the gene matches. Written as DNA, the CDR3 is TGCGCCAGCAGCGAACAGGGGGCACGGGGGAACACTGAAGCTTTCTTT. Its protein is CASSEQGARGNTEAFF.

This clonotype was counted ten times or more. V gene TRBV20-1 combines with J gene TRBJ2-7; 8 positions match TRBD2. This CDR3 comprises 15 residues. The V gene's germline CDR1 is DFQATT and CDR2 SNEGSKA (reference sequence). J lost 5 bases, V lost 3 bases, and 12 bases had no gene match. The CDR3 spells CSASSPAGGLHEQYF. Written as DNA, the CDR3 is TGCAGTGCTAGTTCGCCTGCGGGGGGCCTCCACGAGCAGTACTTC.

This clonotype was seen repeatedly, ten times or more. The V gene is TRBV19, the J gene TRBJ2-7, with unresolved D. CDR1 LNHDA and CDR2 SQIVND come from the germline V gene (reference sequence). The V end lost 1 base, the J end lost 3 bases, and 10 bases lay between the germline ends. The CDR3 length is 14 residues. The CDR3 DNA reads TGTGCCAGTAGTATAGCCGGCCAATACTACGAGCAGTACTTC. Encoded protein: CASSIAGQYYEQYF. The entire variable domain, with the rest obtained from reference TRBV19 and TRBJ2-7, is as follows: DGGITQSPKYLFRKEGQNVTLSCEQNLNHDAMYWYRQDPGQGLRLIYYSQIVNDFQKGDIAEGYSVSREKKESFPLTVTSAQKNPTAFYLCASSIAGQYYEQYFGPGTRLTVT.

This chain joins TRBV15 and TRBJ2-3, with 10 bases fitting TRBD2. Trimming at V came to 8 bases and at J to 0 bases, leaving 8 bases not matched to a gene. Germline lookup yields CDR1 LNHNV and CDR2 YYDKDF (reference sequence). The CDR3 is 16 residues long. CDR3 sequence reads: CATRGMTSGSTDTQYF. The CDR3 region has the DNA TGTGCCACCCGGGGGATGACTAGCGGGAGCACAGATACGCAGTATTTT.

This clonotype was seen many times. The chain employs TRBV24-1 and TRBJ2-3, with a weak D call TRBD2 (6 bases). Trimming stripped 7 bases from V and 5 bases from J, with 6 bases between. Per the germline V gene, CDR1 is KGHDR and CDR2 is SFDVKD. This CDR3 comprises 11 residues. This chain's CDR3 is CATSGGDTQYF. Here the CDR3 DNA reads TGTGCCACCAGCGGGGGAGATACGCAGTATTTT.

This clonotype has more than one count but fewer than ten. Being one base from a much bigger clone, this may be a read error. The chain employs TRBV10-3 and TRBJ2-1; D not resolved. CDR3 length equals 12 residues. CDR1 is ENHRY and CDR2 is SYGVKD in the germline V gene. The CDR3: CASSLIVNEQFF. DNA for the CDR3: TGTGCCAGCAGTTTAATAGTCAATGAGCAGTTCTTC.

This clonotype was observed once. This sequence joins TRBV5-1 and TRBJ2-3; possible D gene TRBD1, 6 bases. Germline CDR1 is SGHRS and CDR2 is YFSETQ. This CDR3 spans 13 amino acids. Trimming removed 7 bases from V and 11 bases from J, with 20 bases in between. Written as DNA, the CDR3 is TGCGCCAGCCGCTCGGGCTGGGACAATGAGCAGTATTTT. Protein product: CASRSGWDNEQYF.